One T cell receptor beta chain is described in this entry. The data originate from a study of blood T cell repertoires in COVID-19. At the level of the study: Italy, Spain and the United States were the sources of the convalescent and acute COVID-19 samples. PBMCs, B-cell-depleted T cells, or T cells were the source of the cDNA or gDNA that made up the material.

CDR3 length: 15 residues. The ends lost 6 bases at V and 6 bases at J; junction bases unmatched: 4. The V gene's germline CDR1 is LNHDA and CDR2 SQIVND (reference sequence). This table comes from immunoSEQ multiplex PCR, and its TCRdb copy is limited to in-frame clones, with some not included. There are approximately 280,000 clones in the sample; approximately 88% occur only once, and around 2% lies in the top ten. The V call is TRBV19, the J call TRBJ2-1, with 14 bases identical to TRBD2. Sequencing used peripheral blood. The clonotype comes from a man between 50 and 59 years old with acute or convalescent COVID-19. CDR3 sequence reads: CASRRLAGGFNEQFF. CDR3 sequence (DNA): TGTGCCAGTAGGAGACTAGCGGGGGGGTTCAATGAGCAGTTCTTC.